This T cell receptor beta chain emerged from a study of T cells in Graves' hyperthyroidism and ophthalmopathy. Amplified TCR beta CDR3 regions came from RNA transcripts. With the HTBI primer set, the TCR CDR3 went through a first round of RT-PCR. MiXCR was run by TCRdb on the multiplex PCR reads, yielding one entry per CDR3 protein. The data show some 340,000 distinct CDR3 sequences, with approximately 13% seen just once and 34% held by the top ten. The length of the CDR3 is 13 residues. V was pared by 6 bases and J by 0 bases, with 3 bases between. This clonotype was detected only a few times. Its antigen remains unidentified. General study results and limits: Using 13 V-J features, a model discriminated ophthalmopathy from stable hyperthyroidism.

The chain recombines TRBV12-3 or TRBV12-4 with TRBJ2-6; D gene unclear. The TCR comes from a woman aged 40 to 55 with Graves' ophthalmopathy. Sequenced material: blood. CDR3 sequence (DNA): TGTGCCAGCAGGGTCTCTGGGGCCAACGTCCTGACTTTC. Its protein is CASRVSGANVLTF.